This T cell receptor beta chain was captured in a study of CD8+ T cells in alopecia areata (dated by TCRdb to 2017 to 2018). About the study as a whole: Treated patients were enrolled in an open-label pilot trial of oral tofacitinib at 5 to 10 mg twice daily for moderate-to-severe alopecia areata. Tofacitinib-treated patients had biopsies at baseline and at 4 and 24 weeks of treatment, with a later scalp biopsy in several patients. Patients received tofacitinib for 6 to 18 months and were then followed off drug for 6 months to check for delayed response and recurrence. The RNA source kit depended on sample type: the PAXgene miRNA kit for fixed scalp, the miRNeasy kit for PBMCs, and the RNeasy kit for mouse skin. Scalp tissue and sorted CD4+ and CD8+ peripheral blood T cells from patchy and totalis/universalis alopecia areata patients and from healthy controls were covered by human TCRbeta sequencing. High-throughput TCRbeta sequencing was used to examine T cell clonal expansion in alopecia areata in both the C3H/HeJ mouse model and human patients. Scalp clonality was compared among normal scalp (n=4), patchy alopecia areata scalp (n=8), and alopecia totalis/universalis scalp (n=8). TCRbeta CDR3 regions were amplified by immunoSEQ multiplex PCR using 35 Vbeta forward and 13 Jbeta reverse primers. What the authors observed across the whole study: Shared TCR sequences between patients were less evident than in mice, which may be partly attributable to HLA diversity in the patient population. Lesional scalp, especially in alopecia totalis/universalis, showed higher clonality and more expanded CD8+ clones than normal scalp, suggesting antigenic drive. Resident alphabeta T cells in normal human skin are also sequenced, complicating scalp TCR repertoire analysis, unlike mouse skin dominated by gammadelta T cells.

In the paper's terms, the time point label means: baseline before oral tofacitinib. Lesional scalp punch biopsies and peripheral blood were obtained from alopecia areata patients. PBMCs were isolated by density centrifugation and stained for CD3, CD4 and CD8, and CD4+ and CD8+ T cells were sorted on a FACSAria. Libraries were prepared through the immunoSEQ multiplex PCR assay. For TCR sequencing, RNA was extracted from every sample and reverse transcribed into cDNA to serve as template. First-strand cDNA was synthesized with SuperScript III using a 2:1 mix of oligo-dT and random hexamers. A synthetic immune receptor repertoire was used to measure amplification bias, and any remaining bias was corrected computationally. The authors' pipeline ran thus. Raw reads were preprocessed to remove errors, and CDR3 was defined by IMGT conventions from the conserved cysteine to phenylalanine. Clonality was computed by normalizing Shannon entropy by log2 of the number of productive unique TCRs and subtracting the result from 1. Whether scalp clones were CD4 or CD8 was inferred by matching scalp TCRbeta sequences against CD4 and CD8 repertoires sorted from blood. Held by TCRdb, this immuneACCESS table contains in-frame sequences only and omits some clones. Under half of the omission traces to an unresolved V gene where checked; the cause of the rest is unknown. The V and J calls and clone size come from that table; D and trimming were worked out from the DNA. This sample gives over 200,000 clones in total; 57% of them show up just once. The top ten constitute 0.45% of the sample.

CDR1 and CDR2 are drawn from the germline V gene: SQVTM, ANQGSEA. The CDR3 runs 10 residues from the cysteine to the phenylalanine. The CDR3 DNA has 30 bases and is translated from base 1. Relative to germline, V is 4 bases shorter and J is 8 bases shorter, with 6 bases between their ends. As concerns this clone: The specificity of this receptor is unknown. No base quality information exists; no much larger clone differs at one position.

Here the sequenced sample was CD4+ T cells sorted from blood, taken at week 0. The chain couples TRBV29-1 to TRBJ2-1, with the D gene uncertain. The sequence was collected from a human donor with alopecia areata. The DNA reads TGCAGCGTTGCGACCCATGAGCAGTTCTTC. The resulting protein is CSVATHEQFF.